Listed here is a single T cell receptor (beta chain). Its antigen is undetermined. This sample is part of a study of beta chain features in type 1 diabetes. As for the study in general: Sorted cells numbering 95 million to 110 million were examined across all samples.

CDR3 length equals 14 residues. Between the trimmed V and J ends, which lost 3 bases and 3 bases, there was a span of 12 bases. CDR1 is SGDLS, CDR2 YYNGEE, per germline. Every isolated RNA sample was fully reverse transcribed, so sequencing captured expressed TCRB transcripts. Data came from immunoSEQ multiplex PCR; TCRdb stores just in-frame clones and leaves some out. The sample includes about 340,000 clones, 9.3% of them seen just once. Study-level results: Patients with type 1 diabetes showed fewer VDJ junction insertions and more deletions. People with Type 1 diabetes carried modestly yet significantly shorter TCRB CDR3s in all four CD4+ subsets.

The receptor's source is a man in his thirties or forties with type 1 diabetes. The sequencing sample was made of central memory CD4+ T cells from blood. The chain joins TRBV9 to TRBJ1-2, with D hard to call. The CDR3 protein is CASSARPGYYGYTF. The CDR3 nucleotides read TGTGCCAGCAGCGCCCGCCCCGGGTACTATGGCTACACCTTC.